This T cell receptor beta chain was sequenced during a study of T-cell memory formation after mild COVID-19. Findings and caveats of the study: Researchers report contracting CD4+ clones mostly in CM and EM, with CD8+ clones in EMRA. Day 15 to 85 contracting clones showed balanced CD4/CD8; later expanders leaned CD4+.

5'RACE primed at constant segments yielded TCR alpha and TCR beta cDNA libraries bearing sample barcodes and UMIs. Each CDR3 protein gets one entry after TCRdb re-called the 5' RACE reads with MiXCR. Among approximately 500,000 distinct CDR3 sequences listed, nearly 25% were seen once. The germline CDR1 and CDR2 sequences are MNHEY and SVGAGI. V lost 4 bases, J lost 8 bases, and 12 bases lay in between. CDR3 length: 14 residues. Note on this clonotype: Its target is unknown.

The chain employs TRBV6-5 and TRBJ1-6, with D maybe TRBD1 (6 bases). The source of this sequence is an adult woman who had mild COVID-19 (a few samples of this study predate the infection). Cell type and time point are not known. Sample: PBMCs or a T cell subset sorted from them (not recorded which). CDR3 protein: CASSWGGQDSPLHF. Here the CDR3 DNA reads TGTGCCAGCAGTTGGGGGGGCCAGGATTCACCCCTCCACTTT.